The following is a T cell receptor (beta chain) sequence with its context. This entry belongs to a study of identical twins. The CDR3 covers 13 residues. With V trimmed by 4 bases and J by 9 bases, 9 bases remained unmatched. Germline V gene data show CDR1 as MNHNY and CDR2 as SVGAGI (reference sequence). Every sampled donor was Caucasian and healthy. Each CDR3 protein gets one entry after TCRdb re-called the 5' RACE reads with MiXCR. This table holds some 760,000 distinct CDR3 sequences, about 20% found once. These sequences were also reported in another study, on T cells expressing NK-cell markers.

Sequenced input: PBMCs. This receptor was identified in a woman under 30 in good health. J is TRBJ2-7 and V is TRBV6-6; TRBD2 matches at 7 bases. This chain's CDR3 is CASSSSRGGVQYF. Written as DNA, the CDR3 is TGTGCCAGCAGTTCCTCTCGGGGAGGGGTGCAGTACTTC.